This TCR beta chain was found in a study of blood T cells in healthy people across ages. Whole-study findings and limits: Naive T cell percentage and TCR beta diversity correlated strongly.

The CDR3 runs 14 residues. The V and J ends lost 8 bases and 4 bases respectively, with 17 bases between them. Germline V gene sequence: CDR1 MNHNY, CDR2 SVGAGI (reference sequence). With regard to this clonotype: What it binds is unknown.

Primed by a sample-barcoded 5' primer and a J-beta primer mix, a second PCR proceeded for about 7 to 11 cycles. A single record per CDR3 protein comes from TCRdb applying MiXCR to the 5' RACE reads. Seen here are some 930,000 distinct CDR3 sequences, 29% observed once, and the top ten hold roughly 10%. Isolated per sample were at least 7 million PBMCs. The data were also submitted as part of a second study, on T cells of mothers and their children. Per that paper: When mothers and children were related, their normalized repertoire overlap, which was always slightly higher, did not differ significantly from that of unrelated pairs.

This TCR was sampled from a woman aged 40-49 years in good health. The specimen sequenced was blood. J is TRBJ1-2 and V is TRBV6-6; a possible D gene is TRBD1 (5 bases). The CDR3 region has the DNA TGTGCCAGCCGGACAAACGGACTCATCTATGGCTACACCTTC. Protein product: CASRTNGLIYGYTF.